This T cell receptor (beta chain) comes out of a study of T-cell memory formation after mild COVID-19. Whole-study results and caveats: Contracting clones, day 15 to 85, had balanced CD4/CD8, and later expanders favored CD4+. Among contracting clones, CD4+ were mainly CM/EM and CD8+ enriched in EMRA. Confirmation of SARS-CoV-2 specificity was lacking for second-wave clones peaking day 37.

TCRdb re-analysed the 5' RACE reads in MiXCR, keeping a single row per CDR3 protein. Of 550,000 to 700,000 distinct CDR3 sequences listed, approximately 18% were seen once; the top ten hold around 12%. About this clonotype itself: Its antigen is still unknown.

This CDR3 is 17 amino acids long. Per germline, CDR1 MNHEY and CDR2 SMNVEV (reference sequence). V was clipped by 3 bases and J by 8 bases; unmatched bases: 13. The source of this sequence is an adult woman who had mild COVID-19 (a few samples of this study predate the infection). Cell type and time point are not known. This chain links TRBV27 with TRBJ1-6; 7 bases match TRBD1. The specimen sequenced was PBMCs or a T cell subset sorted from them (not recorded which). CDR3 coding DNA: TGTGCCAGCAGTTTCCGCAAAACAGGGGACCTCTATTCACCCCTCCACTTT. Protein product: CASSFRKTGDLYSPLHF.